Sequencing of this TCR beta chain was carried out in a study of cytomegalovirus exposure and HLA in healthy donors. Study-level findings and limits: Analyzed later, most CMV-associated TCR beta chains appeared HLA-restricted.

Concerning this clone itself: The antigen is unknown.

The PCR contained 60 Vbeta and 13 Jbeta primers. Sequenced by immunoSEQ multiplex PCR; TCRdb stores in-frame clones only, minus some. The table records about 160,000 clones, 80% of them present only once. Germline CDR1 and CDR2: SGHTA and FQGNSA. V lost 3 bases and J lost 6; bases outside the gene matches: 4. The CDR3 loop spans 15 amino acids. The receptor was isolated from a male donor in good health and CMV-seropositive. The sequenced material came from PBMCs. The chain joins TRBV7-2 to TRBJ2-3; 12 nucleotides match TRBD2. The CDR3 loop reads CASSFLAGGPDTQYF. The CDR3 DNA sequence: TGTGCCAGCAGCTTCCTAGCGGGAGGGCCCGATACGCAGTATTTT.